The clone carrying this T cell receptor beta chain was seen at least ten times. The antigen remains undetermined. V was clipped by 0 bases and J by 6 bases, with 9 bases between them. Germline CDR1 is MNHNY and CDR2 is SVGAGI (reference sequence). This CDR3 contains 14 residues. Full-length variable regions came from constant-region reverse primers plus semi-nested Nested Universal Primer A PCR. TCRdb redid the calling of the 5' RACE reads with MiXCR, one entry per CDR3 protein. This sample has just under 65,000 distinct CDR3 sequences; about 20% occur once, and the top ten carry under 3.5%. Study-wide results and limits: The larger cohort examined one V-J beta rearrangement, not whole repertoires.

The V gene is TRBV6-6, the J gene TRBJ1-5; D may be TRBD1 (6 bases). The receptor was derived from a female donor with breast cancer. The material sequenced was memory CD4+ T cells sorted from a lymph node. Subset indicated: memory CD4+ T cells, CD4+CD45RO+CD25-. The CDR3 loop reads CASSYSQGSQPQHF. CDR3 in DNA: TGTGCCAGCAGTTACTCACAGGGCAGTCAGCCCCAGCATTTT.